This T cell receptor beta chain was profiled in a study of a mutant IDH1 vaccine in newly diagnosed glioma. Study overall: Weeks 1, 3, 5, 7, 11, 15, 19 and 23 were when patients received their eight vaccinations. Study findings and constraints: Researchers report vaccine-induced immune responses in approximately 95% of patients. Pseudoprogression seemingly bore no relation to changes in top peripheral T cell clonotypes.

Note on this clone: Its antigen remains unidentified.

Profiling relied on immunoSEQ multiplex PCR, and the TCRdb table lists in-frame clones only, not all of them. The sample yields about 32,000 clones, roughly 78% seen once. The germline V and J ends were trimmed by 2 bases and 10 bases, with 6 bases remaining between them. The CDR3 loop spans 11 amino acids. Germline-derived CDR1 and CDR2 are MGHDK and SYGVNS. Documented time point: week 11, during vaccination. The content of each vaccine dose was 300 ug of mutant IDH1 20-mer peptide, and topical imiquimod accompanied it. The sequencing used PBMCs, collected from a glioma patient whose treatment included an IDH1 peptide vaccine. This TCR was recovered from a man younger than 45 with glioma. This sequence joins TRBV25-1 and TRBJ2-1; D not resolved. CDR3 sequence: CASSETSEQFF. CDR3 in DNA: TGTGCCAGCAGTGAAACATCCGAGCAGTTCTTC.